The clone carrying this TCR beta chain was recorded only once. Germline CDR1 reads SQVTM; CDR2 reads ANQGSEA. CDR3 length: 11 residues. V was shortened by 5 bases and J by 2 bases, with 6 bases between the two germline ends. This sample is part of a study of cytomegalovirus exposure and HLA in healthy donors. Both 60 Vbeta primers and 13 Jbeta primers went into the PCR. The method was immunoSEQ multiplex PCR; TCRdb's version includes in-frame clones alone and lacks a portion of them. This table has around 150,000 clones, around 67% appearing once. The V and J genes are TRBV29-1 and TRBJ1-1; D is unclear. The receptor was isolated from a young woman in good health and CMV-seropositive. The source material was PBMCs. The CDR3 sequence: CSVFFNTEAFF. The CDR3 DNA sequence: TGCAGCGTTTTCTTCAACACTGAAGCTTTCTTT.